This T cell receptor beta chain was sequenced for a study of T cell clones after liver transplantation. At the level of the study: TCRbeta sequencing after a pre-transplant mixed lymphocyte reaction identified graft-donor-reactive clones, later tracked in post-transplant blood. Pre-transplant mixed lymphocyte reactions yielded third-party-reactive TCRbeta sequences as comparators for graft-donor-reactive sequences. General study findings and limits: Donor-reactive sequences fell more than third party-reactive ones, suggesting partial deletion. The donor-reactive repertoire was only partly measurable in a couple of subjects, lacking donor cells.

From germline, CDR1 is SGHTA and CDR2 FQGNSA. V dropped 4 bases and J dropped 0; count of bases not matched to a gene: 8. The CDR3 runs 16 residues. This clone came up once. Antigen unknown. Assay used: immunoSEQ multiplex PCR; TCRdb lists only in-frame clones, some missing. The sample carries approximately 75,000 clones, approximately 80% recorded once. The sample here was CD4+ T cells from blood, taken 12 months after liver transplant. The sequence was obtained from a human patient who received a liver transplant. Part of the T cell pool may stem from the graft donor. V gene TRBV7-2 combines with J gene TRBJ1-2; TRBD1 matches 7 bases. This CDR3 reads CASSSALGGTNYGYTF. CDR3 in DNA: TGTGCCAGCAGCTCCGCCTTAGGGGGCACTAACTATGGCTACACCTTC.